This TCR beta chain comes out of a study of blood T cell repertoires in COVID-19. Study context: The analysed material was cDNA or gDNA that came from T cells, B-cell-depleted T cells, or PBMCs.

The method was immunoSEQ multiplex PCR; TCRdb's version includes in-frame clones alone and lacks a portion of them. Among fewer than 500,000 clones listed, about nine tenths were seen once. V lost 5 bases, J lost 8 bases, and 21 bases lay in between. The CDR3 runs to 15 residues. Germline V gives CDR1 SNHLY, CDR2 FYNNEI. Sequenced sample: PBMCs or T cells enriched from blood (not recorded which). The rearrangement links TRBV2 to TRBJ1-2; perhaps TRBD1 as D (5 bases). The clonotype comes from a woman younger than 35 who had recovered from COVID-19. CDR3 nucleotide sequence: TGTGCCAGCAGTCCGGGGGGGAGCTTAATCGAGGGCTACACCTTC. The encoded protein is CASSPGGSLIEGYTF.